This TCR beta chain was identified during a study of blood T cells in healthy people across ages. Points on this clonotype: Antigen: not known.

The CDR3 contains 16 residues. The authors ran a second PCR of 7 to 11 cycles using a sample-barcoded 5' primer and a J-beta primer mix. Per sample, CDR3-containing paired-end reads numbered at least 2.5 million. TCRdb re-called the 5' RACE reads with MiXCR, one entry per CDR3 protein. The table lists about 1,000,000 distinct CDR3 sequences, over 35% of them singletons, with about 19% in the top ten. Study-level findings and limits: Underestimates were what the diversity estimates from one million T cells were considered to be. Samples with more naive T cells showed higher observed beta diversity. Per million T cells, TCR beta diversity dropped about linearly as age rose.

The chain links TRBV21-1 to TRBJ2-5; the tabulated D call, TRBD2, remains unverified against the DNA. With the DNA end fitting TRBJ2-7 better, the J assignment may be wrong. TRBV21-1 is listed as a pseudogene. The sequenced material came from blood. This receptor was identified in a woman in her sixties or seventies in good health. The CDR3 DNA follows: TGTGCCAGCAGCAAGAGCCCGGCGGGAGAAGGTTCCGAGCAGTACTTC. The encoded protein is CASSKSPAGEGSEQYF.